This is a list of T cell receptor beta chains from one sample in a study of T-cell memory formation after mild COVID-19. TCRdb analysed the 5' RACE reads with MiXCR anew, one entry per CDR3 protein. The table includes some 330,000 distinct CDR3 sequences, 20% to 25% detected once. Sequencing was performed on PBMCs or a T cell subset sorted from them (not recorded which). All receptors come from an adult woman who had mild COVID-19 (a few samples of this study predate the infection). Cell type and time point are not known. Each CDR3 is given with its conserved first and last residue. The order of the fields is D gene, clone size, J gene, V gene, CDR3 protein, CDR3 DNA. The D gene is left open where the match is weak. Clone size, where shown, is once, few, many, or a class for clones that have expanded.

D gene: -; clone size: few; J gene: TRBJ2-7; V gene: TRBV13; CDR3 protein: CASSLGERYEQYF; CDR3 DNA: TGTGCCAGCAGCTTGGGAGAGAGGTACGAGCAGTACTTC
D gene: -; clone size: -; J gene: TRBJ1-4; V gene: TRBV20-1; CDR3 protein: CSARDLGRKKLFF; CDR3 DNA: TGCAGTGCTAGAGATCTGGGTAGGAAGAAACTGTTTTTT
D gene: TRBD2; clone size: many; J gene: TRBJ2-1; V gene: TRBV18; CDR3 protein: CASSPRTSGVYNEQFF; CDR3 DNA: TGTGCCAGCTCACCACGGACTAGCGGGGTCTACAATGAGCAGTTCTTC
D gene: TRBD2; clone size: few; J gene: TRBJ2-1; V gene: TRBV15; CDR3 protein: CATSAGVTSELYNEQFF; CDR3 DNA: TGTGCCACCAGCGCGGGGGTTACTAGCGAGTTGTACAATGAGCAGTTCTTC
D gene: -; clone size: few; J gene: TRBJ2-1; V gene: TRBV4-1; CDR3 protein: CASSQVTGGGRSYNEQFF; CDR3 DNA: TGCGCCAGCAGCCAAGTCACCGGGGGCGGGAGATCCTACAATGAGCAGTTCTTC
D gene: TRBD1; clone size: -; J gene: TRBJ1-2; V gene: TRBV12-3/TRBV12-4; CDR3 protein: CASTDRGFVYGYTF; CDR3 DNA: TGTGCCAGCACCGACAGGGGGTTTGTCTATGGCTACACCTTC
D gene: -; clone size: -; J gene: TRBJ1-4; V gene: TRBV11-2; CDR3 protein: CASSLNEKLFF; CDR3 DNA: TGTGCCAGCAGCCTTAATGAAAAACTGTTTTTT
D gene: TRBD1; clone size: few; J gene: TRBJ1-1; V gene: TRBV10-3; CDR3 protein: CAIREKGAGLSEAFF; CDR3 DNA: TGTGCCATCCGGGAAAAGGGGGCCGGGTTATCTGAAGCTTTCTTT
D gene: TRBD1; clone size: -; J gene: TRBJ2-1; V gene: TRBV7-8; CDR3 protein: CASSHRDSPYNEQFF; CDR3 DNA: TGTGCCAGCAGCCATCGGGACAGTCCCTACAATGAGCAGTTCTTC
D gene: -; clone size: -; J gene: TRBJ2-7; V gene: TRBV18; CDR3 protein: CASATGLSYEQYF; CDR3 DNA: TGTGCCAGCGCGACGGGACTTTCATACGAGCAGTACTTC
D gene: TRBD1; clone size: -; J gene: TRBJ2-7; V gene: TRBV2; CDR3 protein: CASTEVIQGFATYEQYF; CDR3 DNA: TGTGCCAGCACCGAAGTCATACAGGGGTTCGCCACCTACGAGCAGTACTTC
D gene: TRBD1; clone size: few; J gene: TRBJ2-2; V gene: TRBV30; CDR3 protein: CAWTFWGQSHTGELFF; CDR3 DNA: TGTGCCTGGACCTTTTGGGGACAGAGCCACACCGGGGAGCTGTTTTTT
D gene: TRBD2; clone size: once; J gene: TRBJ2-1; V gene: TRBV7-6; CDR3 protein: CASSSPSGGSSYNEQFF; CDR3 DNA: TGTGCCAGCAGCTCGCCTAGCGGGGGGAGCTCCTACAATGAGCAGTTCTTC
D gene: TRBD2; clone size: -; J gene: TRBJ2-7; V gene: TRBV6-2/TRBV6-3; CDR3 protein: CASSYAGLDVLASYEQYF; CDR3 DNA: TGTGCCAGCAGTTACGCTGGACTAGACGTCCTCGCTTCCTACGAGCAGTACTTC
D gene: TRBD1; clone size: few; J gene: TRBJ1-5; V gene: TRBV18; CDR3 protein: CASSPGQGNNQPQHF; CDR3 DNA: TGTGCCAGCTCACCGGGACAGGGCAACAATCAGCCCCAGCATTTT
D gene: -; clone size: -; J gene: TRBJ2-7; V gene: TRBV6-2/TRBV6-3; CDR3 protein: CASWDAVNQAYEQYF; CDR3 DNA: TGTGCCAGTTGGGACGCGGTCAACCAAGCCTACGAGCAGTACTTC
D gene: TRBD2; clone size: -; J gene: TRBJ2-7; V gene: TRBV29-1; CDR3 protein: CSVGLAGAYEQYF; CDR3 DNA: TGCAGCGTAGGACTAGCGGGAGCCTACGAGCAGTACTTC
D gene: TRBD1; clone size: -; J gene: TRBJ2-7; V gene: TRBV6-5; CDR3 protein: CASSYSTGDSYEQYF; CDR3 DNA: TGTGCCAGCAGTTACTCGACAGGGGACTCCTACGAGCAGTACTTC
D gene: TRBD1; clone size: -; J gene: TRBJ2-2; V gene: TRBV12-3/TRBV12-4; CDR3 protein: CASSFRQGYHVTGELFF; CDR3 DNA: TGTGCCAGCAGTTTCCGACAGGGGTACCATGTTACCGGGGAGCTGTTTTTT
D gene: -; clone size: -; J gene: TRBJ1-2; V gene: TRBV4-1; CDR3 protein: CASSQETANYGYTF; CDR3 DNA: TGCGCCAGCAGCCAAGAGACAGCTAACTATGGCTACACCTTC
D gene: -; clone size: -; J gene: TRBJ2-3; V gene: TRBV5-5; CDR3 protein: CASSSLPQTDTDTQYF; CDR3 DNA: TGTGCCAGCAGCTCTCTACCTCAGACGGATACAGATACGCAGTATTTT
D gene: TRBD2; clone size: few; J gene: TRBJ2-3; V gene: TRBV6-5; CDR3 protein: CASSYSRPSGGGTDTQYF; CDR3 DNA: TGTGCCAGCAGTTACTCGAGGCCTAGCGGGGGGGGCACAGATACGCAGTATTTT
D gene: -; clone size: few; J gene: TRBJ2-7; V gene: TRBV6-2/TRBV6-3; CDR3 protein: CASSDLLYEQYF; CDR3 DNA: TGTGCCAGCAGTGATCTCCTCTACGAGCAGTACTTC
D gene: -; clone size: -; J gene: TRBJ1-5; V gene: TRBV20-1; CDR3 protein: CSARDRLEGNQPQHF; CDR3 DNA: TGCAGTGCTAGGGACAGATTAGAGGGCAATCAGCCCCAGCATTTT
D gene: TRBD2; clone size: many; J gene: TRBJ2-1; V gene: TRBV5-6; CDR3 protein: CASSRGLAGVSNEQFF; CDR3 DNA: TGTGCCAGCAGCCGCGGACTAGCGGGAGTATCTAATGAGCAGTTCTTC
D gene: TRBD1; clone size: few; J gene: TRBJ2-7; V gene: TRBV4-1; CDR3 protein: CASSQGGTVTYEQYF; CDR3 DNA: TGCGCCAGCAGCCAAGGAGGGACAGTAACCTACGAGCAGTACTTC
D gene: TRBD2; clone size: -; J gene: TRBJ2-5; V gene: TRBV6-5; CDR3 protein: CASSETSGQETQYF; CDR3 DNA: TGTGCCAGCAGTGAGACTAGCGGACAAGAGACCCAGTACTTC
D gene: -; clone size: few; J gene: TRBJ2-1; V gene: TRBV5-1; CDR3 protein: CASSRLGGFPFEQFF; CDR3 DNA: TGCGCCAGCAGCCGGCTGGGCGGGTTCCCCTTTGAGCAGTTCTTC
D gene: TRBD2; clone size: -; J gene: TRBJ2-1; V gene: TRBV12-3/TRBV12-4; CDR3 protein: CASSPQTSDNEQFF; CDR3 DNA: TGTGCCAGCAGTCCCCAGACTAGCGACAATGAGCAGTTCTTC
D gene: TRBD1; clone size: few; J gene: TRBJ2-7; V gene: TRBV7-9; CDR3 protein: CASSFGQGPSYEQYF; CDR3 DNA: TGTGCCAGCAGCTTCGGACAGGGTCCCTCCTACGAGCAGTACTTC
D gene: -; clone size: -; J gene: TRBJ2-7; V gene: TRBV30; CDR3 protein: CAWRGQPEEQYF; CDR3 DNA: TGTGCCTGGAGGGGACAACCAGAGGAGCAGTACTTC
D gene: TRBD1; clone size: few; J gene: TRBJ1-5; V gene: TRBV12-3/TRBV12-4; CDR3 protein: CASSPQTGNQPQHF; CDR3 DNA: TGTGCCAGCAGTCCCCAGACAGGGAATCAGCCCCAGCATTTT
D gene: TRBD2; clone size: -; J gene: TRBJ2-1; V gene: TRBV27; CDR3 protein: CASSSPSGGAYEQFF; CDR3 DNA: TGTGCCAGCAGTTCTCCTAGCGGGGGGGCTTATGAGCAGTTCTTC
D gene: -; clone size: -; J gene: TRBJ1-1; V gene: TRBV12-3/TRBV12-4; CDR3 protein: CASSLQKGYTEAFF; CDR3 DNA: TGTGCCAGCAGTCTCCAAAAAGGGTACACTGAAGCTTTCTTT
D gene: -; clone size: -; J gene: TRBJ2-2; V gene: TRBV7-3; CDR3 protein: CASSPRRTAGELFF; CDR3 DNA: TGTGCCAGCAGCCCCCGGCGTACCGCCGGGGAGCTGTTTTTT
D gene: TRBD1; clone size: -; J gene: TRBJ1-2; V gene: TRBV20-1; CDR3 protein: CSARDPGQGNYGYTF; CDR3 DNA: TGCAGTGCTAGAGACCCCGGACAGGGTAACTATGGCTACACCTTC
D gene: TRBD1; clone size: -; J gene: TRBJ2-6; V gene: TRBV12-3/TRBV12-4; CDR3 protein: CASSPGQGLSGANVLTF; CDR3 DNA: TGTGCCAGCAGCCCGGGACAGGGCCTCTCTGGGGCCAACGTCCTGACTTTC
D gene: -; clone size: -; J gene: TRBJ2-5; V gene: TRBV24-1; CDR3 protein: CATSDQLNQETQYF; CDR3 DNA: TGTGCCACCAGTGATCAACTGAACCAAGAGACCCAGTACTTC
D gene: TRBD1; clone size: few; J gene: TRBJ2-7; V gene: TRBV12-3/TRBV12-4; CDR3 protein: CASSFRQGADWEQYF; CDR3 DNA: TGTGCCAGCAGTTTCAGACAGGGGGCGGACTGGGAGCAGTACTTC
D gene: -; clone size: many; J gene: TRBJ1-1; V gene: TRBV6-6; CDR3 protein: CASGQSGEAFF; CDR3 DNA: TGTGCCAGCGGACAGAGTGGTGAAGCTTTCTTT
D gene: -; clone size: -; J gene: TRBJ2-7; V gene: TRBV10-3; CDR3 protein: CAISPKGTYEQYF; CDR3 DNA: TGTGCCATCAGTCCGAAGGGAACCTACGAGCAGTACTTC
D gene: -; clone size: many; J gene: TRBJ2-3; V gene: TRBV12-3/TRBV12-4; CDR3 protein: CASSEDDFTDTQYF; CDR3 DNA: TGTGCCAGCAGTGAGGACGACTTCACAGATACGCAGTATTTT
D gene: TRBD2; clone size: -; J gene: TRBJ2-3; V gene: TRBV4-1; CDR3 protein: CASSLAWTSGSTDTQYF; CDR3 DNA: TGCGCCAGCAGCCTAGCCTGGACTAGCGGAAGCACAGATACGCAGTATTTT
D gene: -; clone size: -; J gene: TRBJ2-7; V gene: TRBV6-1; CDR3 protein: CASSEFTGTPRNEQYF; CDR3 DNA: TGTGCCAGCAGTGAATTTACAGGCACCCCTCGGAACGAGCAGTACTTC
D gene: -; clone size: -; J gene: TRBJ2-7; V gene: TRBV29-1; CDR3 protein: CSVAYRDPYEQYF; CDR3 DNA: TGCAGCGTCGCCTATCGGGACCCCTACGAGCAGTACTTC